This T cell receptor beta chain was identified in a study of tumor-infiltrating lymphocytes in oesophageal squamous cell carcinoma. Trimming took off 3 bases at V and 0 bases at J, with 13 bases between the two ends. The CDR3 sequence is 16 residues long. The V gene's germline CDR1 is SGHTA and CDR2 FQGNSA. At least ten counts were recorded for this clonotype. TCRdb re-analysed the PCR reads in MiXCR, keeping a single row per CDR3 protein. Of just under 20,000 distinct CDR3 sequences in the sample, about two fifths were seen once. The rearrangement uses TRBV7-2 and TRBJ2-3; weak D call: TRBD2 (6 bases). This receptor was identified in a male donor with esophageal squamous cell carcinoma. The specimen was normal esophageal tissue next to the tumor. CDR3: CASSLAGRGSTDTQYF. In nucleotides, the CDR3 is TGTGCCAGCAGCTTGGCGGGGCGAGGTAGCACAGATACGCAGTATTTT.